These 23 T cell receptor beta chains were all obtained from the same sample, sequenced in a study of T cell responses to AZD1222 COVID-19 vaccine. Clones were sequenced by immunoSEQ multiplex PCR, and TCRdb holds only the in-frame ones, with some missing. There are 200,000 or so clones in the sample; 90% to 95% occur only once, and 7.5% to 9.5% lies in the top ten. The source material was peripheral blood, sampled on day 0 of AZD1222 vaccination. These receptors originate from an adult in good health.

This clone was detected once. The gene calls are TRBV6-2 or TRBV6-3 and TRBJ2-7; 8 bases align to TRBD1. The germline V gene has CDR1 MNHEY and CDR2 SVGEGT. The CDR3 runs to 18 residues. V shed 2 bases, J shed 2 bases, and the junction held 14 bases outside the gene matches. The CDR3 region is CASSYRVQGALDPYEQYF. The CDR3 DNA follows: TGTGCCAGCAGTTACCGGGTCCAGGGGGCGCTTGACCCCTACGAGCAGTACTTC.

The chain uses TRBV10-3 and TRBJ2-7; the D is unclear. The germline CDR1 and CDR2 sequences are ENHRY and SYGVKD. Trimming took 10 bases from V and 2 from J, leaving 12 bases between them. The length of the CDR3 is 12 residues. CDR3 nucleotides: TGTGCCAGGAGTGAGAGTACCTACGAGCAGTACTTC. Translation: CARSESTYEQYF.

This clone occurred once. This chain joins TRBV27 and TRBJ2-7; a weak D match, TRBD2 (5 bases). The CDR3 loop spans 14 amino acids. Germline lookup yields CDR1 MNHEY and CDR2 SMNVEV (reference sequence). The V and J ends lost 9 bases and 4 bases respectively, with 19 bases between them. CDR3 amino acids: CARTPSSSVYEQYF. The CDR3 nucleotides are TGTGCCAGGACCCCGTCGAGTAGCGTGTACGAGCAGTACTTC.

The chain is built from TRBV7-5 and TRBJ2-7; TRBD2 is the table's D call and was not checked against the DNA. TRBV7-5 is recorded as a pseudogene. The length of the CDR3 is 14 residues. The CDR3 region is CARSLYGERDEQYF. The CDR3 DNA reads TGTGCCAGAAGCCTGTACGGGGAACGGGACGAGCAGTACTTC.

The chain employs TRBV7-3 and TRBJ2-7; D is perhaps TRBD1 (5 bases). The CDR3 is made up of 15 amino acids. CDR1 is SGHTA, CDR2 FQGTGA, per germline. V was trimmed by 1 base and J by 0 bases, leaving 10 bases between them. The CDR3 nucleotides are TGTGCCAGCAGCTTAAGGGGCGCTAGCTCCTACGAGCAGTACTTC. It codes for CASSLRGASSYEQYF.

The chain has TRBV12-3 or TRBV12-4 and TRBJ2-7; D gene unclear. V was cut by 5 bases and J by 11 bases, with 13 bases left in between. The CDR3 has 11 amino acids. The CDR3 DNA sequence: TGTGCCAGCAGTCTCCAGACGATTGAGTACTTC. The encoded protein is CASSLQTIEYF.

V usage is TRBV27 and J usage is TRBJ2-3; TRBD2 matches at 10 bases. Germline CDR1 is MNHEY and CDR2 is SMNVEV (reference sequence). CDR3 length: 16 amino acids. Trimming at V came to 1 base and at J to 1 base, leaving 2 bases not matched to a gene. CDR3 loop: CASSLYGTSGTDTQYF. In DNA form, the CDR3 reads TGTGCCAGCAGTTTATATGGGACTAGCGGCACAGATACGCAGTATTTT.

The chain couples TRBV27 to TRBJ2-1, with 9 bases matching TRBD2. Per germline, CDR1 MNHEY and CDR2 SMNVEV (reference sequence). V trimming: 3 bases; J trimming: 9 bases; junction bases outside the gene matches: 12. This CDR3 comprises 16 residues. The CDR3 DNA sequence: TGTGCCAGCAGTTTCTTTGGGGCTAGCGGGGTCGTTGAGCAGTTCTTC. This encodes CASSFFGASGVVEQFF.

V gene TRBV2 combines with J gene TRBJ2-3, with 10 bases identical to TRBD2. Germline V gene data show CDR1 as SNHLY and CDR2 as FYNNEI. The V and J ends lost 8 bases and 3 bases, in that order; junction bases with no gene match: 8. The CDR3 consists of 15 residues. The CDR3 here is CASALAGVGTDTQYF. Written as DNA, the CDR3 is TGTGCCAGCGCGCTAGCGGGAGTGGGTACAGATACGCAGTATTTT. The variable domain in full, completed from reference TRBV2 and TRBJ2-3, reads EPEVTQTPSHQVTQMGQEVILRCVPISNHLYFYWYRQILGQKVEFLVSFYNNEISEKSEIFDDQFSVERPDGSNFTLKIRSTKLEDSAMYFCASALAGVGTDTQYFGPGTRLTVL.

The chain combines TRBV2 with TRBJ2-5; 7 positions match TRBD1. The CDR3 totals 13 residues. CDR1 is SNHLY, CDR2 FYNNEI, per germline. Germline trimming cut 7 bases from V and 1 base from J; bases unmatched to any gene: 3. CDR3 sequence (DNA): TGTGCCAGCAACAGGGGCTCCCAAGAGACCCAGTACTTC. This translates into CASNRGSQETQYF.

The chain combines TRBV10-2 with TRBJ2-1; the D gene is possibly TRBD1 (6 bases). CDR1 and CDR2 from the germline V gene are WSHSY and SAAADI. V was cut by 10 bases and J by 0 bases, with 10 bases left in between. The CDR3 totals 13 residues. The CDR3 loop reads CATKDSSYNEQFF. The CDR3 DNA sequence: TGCGCCACCAAGGACAGCTCCTACAATGAGCAGTTCTTC.

This rearrangement joins TRBV27 to TRBJ2-6; tentatively, D is TRBD1 (6 bases). Germline CDR1 and CDR2: MNHEY and SMNVEV (reference sequence). The V gene lost 7 bases and the J gene lost 2 bases, with 18 bases spanning the gap. The CDR3 loop spans 17 amino acids. The CDR3 coding sequence is TGTGCCAGCACCCACCGGACAGCCCGACCTGGGGCCAACGTCCTGACTTTC. Its translation is CASTHRTARPGANVLTF.

This CDR3 is CASSQSGQGGEKLFF. CDR3 nucleotides: TGCGCCAGCAGCCAGTCCGGACAGGGCGGTGAAAAACTGTTTTTT. V is TRBV4-3 and J is TRBJ1-4; 8 bases are shared with TRBD1. This CDR3 has 15 amino acids. The J segment lost 7 bases and the V segment lost 3 bases, leaving 7 bases of the junction unmatched. The germline CDR1 and CDR2 sequences are LGHNA and YSLEER.

This clone appeared once. V is TRBV27 and J is TRBJ2-7; the D gene is possibly TRBD2 (5 bases). Per the germline V gene, CDR1 is MNHEY and CDR2 is SMNVEV (reference sequence). This CDR3 has 14 residues. V was shortened by 3 bases and J by 5 bases, with 14 bases between the two germline ends. CDR3: CASSLGRGGDEQYF. The CDR3 DNA reads as TGTGCCAGCAGTTTGGGTCGAGGAGGCGACGAGCAGTACTTC.

This chain links TRBV28 with TRBJ1-1, with 8 nucleotides matching TRBD1. Germline CDR1 and CDR2: MDHEN and SYDVKM. J was trimmed by 10 bases and V by 6 bases; bases with no gene match: 4. This CDR3 contains 11 residues. The CDR3 sequence: CASRGTGGAFF. The CDR3, as DNA: TGTGCCAGCAGGGGCACAGGGGGAGCTTTCTTT.

The chain uses TRBV5-1 and TRBJ2-5, with TRBD2 identical over 11 bases. V lost 2 bases, J lost 4 bases, and 1 base stayed unmatched. Per the germline V gene, CDR1 is SGHRS and CDR2 is YFSETQ. This CDR3 region has 14 residues. The DNA for the CDR3 is TGCGCCAGCAGCTTCGGGACTAGCGGAGAGACCCAGTACTTC. It is translated as CASSFGTSGETQYF.

V and J are TRBV7-3 and TRBJ2-1, with D unclear. V lost 2 bases, J lost 12 bases, and 14 bases lay in between. The CDR3 totals 13 residues. Per the germline V gene, CDR1 is SGHTA and CDR2 is FQGTGA. The CDR3 DNA reads as TGTGCCAGCAGCTTAGCCCTCACGACTCGGCAGTTCTTC. Protein: CASSLALTTRQFF.

The chain recombines TRBV28 with TRBJ2-3; 12 positions agree with TRBD2. There are 18 residues in the CDR3. Trimming removed 3 bases from V and 6 bases from J; junction bases left unmatched: 13. Germline V gene sequence: CDR1 MDHEN, CDR2 SYDVKM. The CDR3 reads CASSLIGLAGSRGDTQYF. DNA for the CDR3: TGTGCCAGCAGTTTGATAGGACTAGCGGGATCACGGGGGGATACGCAGTATTTT.

The gene calls are TRBV6-5 and TRBJ2-7; D may be TRBD1 (7 bases). Germline assignment: CDR1 MNHEY and CDR2 SVGAGI. Deletions cut 6 bases from V and 4 bases from J, with 10 bases between. CDR3 length equals 12 residues. The CDR3 nucleotides are TGTGCCAGCAGGCAGGGGGGTTACGAGCAGTACTTC. This gives the protein CASRQGGYEQYF.

This chain uses TRBV7-5 with TRBJ1-5; the DNA was not used to check the table's D call, TRBD1. TRBV7-5 is assigned pseudogene status. This CDR3 has 15 residues. The CDR3 here is CARSYDTPRNQPQHF. CDR3 coding DNA: TGTGCCAGAAGCTACGACACCCCCCGCAATCAGCCCCAGCATTTT.

This sequence joins TRBV6-5 and TRBJ2-2; unclear D gene. This CDR3 is built from 15 residues. Looked up from germline, CDR1 is MNHEY and CDR2 is SVGAGI. V lost 6 bases, J lost 1 base, and 12 bases lay in between. CDR3 protein: CASSPALLNTGELFF. In DNA, the CDR3 is TGTGCCAGCAGCCCCGCTCTGTTGAACACCGGGGAGCTGTTTTTT.

V and J are TRBV12-3 or TRBV12-4 and TRBJ2-7, with TRBD1 as a possible D gene (6 bases). V shed 6 bases and J shed 11 bases, with 17 bases lying between them. The CDR3 sequence is 12 residues long. CDR3 sequence: CASSQGRDTEYF. For the CDR3, the DNA is TGTGCCAGCAGCCAAGGCCGGGACACGGAGTACTTC.

V gene TRBV28 combines with J gene TRBJ1-1, with a possible D match to TRBD1 (5 bases). Germline loops: CDR1 MDHEN, CDR2 SYDVKM. The CDR3 extends over 17 amino acids. V lost 1 base, J lost 3 bases, and 18 bases lay in between. The CDR3 DNA follows: TGTGCCAGCAGTTTATTCCAGGGACTCGGCGGCGACACTGAAGCTTTCTTT. Amino acid sequence: CASSLFQGLGGDTEAFF.